The 31 T cell receptor beta chains presented below share a single source sample, sequenced in a study of T cell repertoires in aging, cancer and after chemotherapy. The template was genomic DNA from peripheral blood, not RNA. A mixed TRB-A/B primer pool amplified rearranged TRB by multiplex touch-down PCR. Via MiXCR, TCRdb re-called the multiplex PCR reads, giving one row per CDR3 protein. The sample carries about 4,500 distinct CDR3 sequences, 55% to 70% recorded once. Sequences were obtained from blood. The receptors were sampled from a human donor with a solid tumor.

The V and J genes are TRBV6-5 and TRBJ2-3; TRBD1 matches at 7 bases. The CDR3 has 13 amino acids. Trimming at V came to 7 bases and at J to 8 bases, leaving 9 bases not matched to a gene. Germline CDR1 MNHEY, CDR2 SVGAGI. In DNA, the CDR3 is TGTGCCAGCAACCCGATAGGGGGCCGTACGCAGTATTTT. Residues: CASNPIGGRTQYF.

This chain joins TRBV20-1 and TRBJ2-1, with 7 bases fitting TRBD1. Losses at the gene ends were 3 bases for V and 0 bases for J; bases not matched to a gene: 5. The germline V gene encodes CDR1 DFQATT and CDR2 SNEGSKA (reference sequence). The CDR3 runs to 15 residues. The CDR3 sequence is CSASVTGSSYNEQFF. The CDR3 nucleotides are TGCAGTGCTAGCGTGACAGGGAGCTCCTACAATGAGCAGTTCTTC.

This clonotype showed up just a few times. V and J are TRBV11-2 and TRBJ2-7; a weak D match, TRBD1 (5 bases). CDR3 length: 14 amino acids. Trimming shortened V by 3 bases and J by 4 bases, and 13 bases separated the two germline ends. From germline, CDR1 is SGHAT and CDR2 FQNNGV. CDR3 loop: CASSLDTLRYEQYF. CDR3 DNA: TGTGCCAGCAGCTTGGACACCTTGCGTTACGAGCAGTACTTC.

The chain carries TRBV15 and TRBJ1-2, with D perhaps TRBD1 (5 bases). Per the germline V gene, CDR1 is LNHNV and CDR2 is YYDKDF (reference sequence). The V end was cut by 5 bases, the J end by 2 bases, with 15 bases between. The CDR3 consists of 15 residues. For the CDR3, the DNA is TGTGCCACCAGCCCCGGGGCAGGGAGGAACTATGGCTACACCTTC. Translated, it gives CATSPGAGRNYGYTF.

This clonotype was recorded a few times. The chain recombines TRBV29-1 with TRBJ1-4, with a tentative D call TRBD1 (6 bases). Per germline, CDR1 SQVTM and CDR2 ANQGSEA. The CDR3 runs 15 residues. Trimming shortened V by 6 bases and J by 8 bases, and 22 bases separated the two germline ends. The CDR3 DNA reads TGCAGCGTGACAAGTGGGGTCAGGGGAGACGAAAAACTGTTTTTT. Translated: CSVTSGVRGDEKLFF.

This rearrangement joins TRBV20-1 to TRBJ1-5, with 8 nucleotides matching TRBD1. The CDR3 spans 15 residues. Germline-derived CDR1 and CDR2 are DFQATT and SNEGSKA (reference sequence). J gave up 2 bases and V 0 bases, and 3 bases lay outside the gene matches. DNA of the CDR3: TGCAGTGCTAGAGATACAGGGGGTGGCAATCAGCCCCAGCATTTT. Translating gives CSARDTGGGNQPQHF.

The chain uses TRBV12-3 or TRBV12-4 and TRBJ1-1; D is uncertain. The CDR3 totals 13 residues. V was shortened by 6 bases and J by 0 bases, with 8 bases between the two germline ends. The chain's CDR3 is CASRPIMNTEAFF. CDR3 DNA sequence: TGTGCCAGCAGGCCCATCATGAACACTGAAGCTTTCTTT.

The chain combines TRBV6-5 with TRBJ1-2; the D is unclear. The CDR3 spans 13 residues. CDR1 and CDR2 from the germline V gene are MNHEY and SVGAGI. Trimming took off 6 bases at V and 4 bases at J, with 12 bases between the two ends. The CDR3, as DNA: TGTGCCAGCAGCCAAAGGAGTTCCTATGGCTACACCTTC. Amino acid sequence: CASSQRSSYGYTF.

The V gene is TRBV7-2, the J gene TRBJ2-7; D perhaps matches TRBD1 (8 bases). The CDR3 totals 14 residues. Germline CDR1 is SGHTA and CDR2 is FQGNSA. Between the trimmed V and J ends, which lost 5 bases and 3 bases, there was a span of 14 bases. The CDR3 nucleotides read TGTGCCAGCAGCATCACAGGGGGGGACTACGAGCAGTACTTC. Translated, it gives CASSITGGDYEQYF.

This clonotype was observed a few times. The chain carries TRBV11-2 and TRBJ1-2, with 9 bases that match TRBD1. Germline V gives CDR1 SGHAT, CDR2 FQNNGV. Germline trimming cut 6 bases from V and 8 bases from J; bases unmatched to any gene: 13. The CDR3 is 15 amino acids. The DNA for the CDR3 is TGTGCCAGCAGTTTGATGCCTGGGACAGGGACCGGCTACACCTTC. Amino acid sequence: CASSLMPGTGTGYTF.

This clonotype turned up a few times. The V and J genes are TRBV6-6 and TRBJ2-1; 7 nucleotides agree with TRBD1. Germline V gene data show CDR1 as MNHNY and CDR2 as SVGAGI (reference sequence). V shed 0 bases and J 5 bases; nucleotides not matched to a gene: 7. The CDR3 loop spans 16 amino acids. The CDR3 here is CASSYSRDSLNNEQFF. The CDR3 region has the DNA TGTGCCAGCAGTTACTCCCGGGACAGCCTCAACAATGAGCAGTTCTTC.

The chain is built from TRBV6-1 and TRBJ1-2; TRBD1 is a possible D gene (6 bases). The CDR3 runs to 13 residues. CDR1 is MNHNS, CDR2 SASEGT, per germline. With 4 bases removed from V and 2 bases from J, the gap between germline ends came to 8 bases. CDR3 nucleotide sequence: TGTGCCAGCAGTGTAACAGGGAACTATGGCTACACCTTC. Its protein is CASSVTGNYGYTF.

This chain links TRBV19 with TRBJ1-1; D is ambiguous. Per germline, CDR1 LNHDA and CDR2 SQIVND (reference sequence). CDR3 length: 12 amino acids. Trimming left V 9 bases short and J 2 bases short, with 10 bases between. CDR3 sequence reads: CASQGRNTEAFF. The CDR3 DNA is TGTGCCAGCCAAGGGAGAAACACTGAAGCTTTCTTT.

The CDR3 region has the DNA TGTGCCAGCAGCTTGGACAGGATCTATCAGCCCCAGCATTTT. Amino acids: CASSLDRIYQPQHF. V is TRBV5-5 and J is TRBJ1-5; D is possibly TRBD1 (5 bases). There are 14 residues in the CDR3. The ends were cut back, 0 bases at V and 5 bases at J, with 9 bases in the middle. Germline V gene lookup returns CDR1 SGHKS and CDR2 YYEKEE (reference sequence).

This clonotype has more than one count but fewer than ten. The genes are TRBV6-5 and TRBJ2-7; D uncertain. The V end was cut by 0 bases, the J end by 2 bases, with 17 bases between. The CDR3 extends over 17 amino acids. Germline V gene sequence: CDR1 MNHEY, CDR2 SVGAGI. As DNA, the CDR3 is TGTGCCAGCAGTTACTCGATGGCGGCTAGGGTCCCCTACGAGCAGTACTTC. Protein sequence: CASSYSMAARVPYEQYF.

The chain couples TRBV19 to TRBJ1-1; a possible D gene is TRBD1 (5 bases). This CDR3 has 14 amino acids. The germline gives CDR1 LNHDA, CDR2 SQIVND (reference sequence). Trimming took 6 bases from V and 11 from J, leaving 22 bases between them. The CDR3 DNA follows: TGTGCCAGTAGCCCTGCCACGGTCGGGGGGTCGGCTTTCTTT. It encodes CASSPATVGGSAFF. The variable domain in full, with the rest retrieved from reference TRBV19 and TRBJ1-1, is DGGITQSPKYLFRKEGQNVTLSCEQNLNHDAMYWYRQDPGQGLRLIYYSQIVNDFQKGDIAEGYSVSREKKESFPLTVTSAQKNPTAFYLCASSPATVGGSAFFGQGTRLTVV.

This clonotype appeared once. The chain has TRBV5-1 and TRBJ1-2; tentatively, D is TRBD1 (5 bases). This CDR3 contains 15 residues. CDR1 and CDR2 from the germline V gene are SGHRS and YFSETQ. V dropped 0 bases and J dropped 4 bases, with 13 bases sitting between them. CDR3 in amino acids: CASSLDRSLGYGYTF. The CDR3, as DNA: TGCGCCAGCAGCTTGGACAGGTCCCTTGGCTATGGCTACACCTTC.

The chain links TRBV19 to TRBJ2-3; 8 bases are a match to TRBD2. Germline CDR1 and CDR2: LNHDA and SQIVND (reference sequence). V was clipped by 4 bases and J by 4 bases; unmatched bases: 4. This CDR3 region has 14 residues. DNA of the CDR3: TGTGCCAGTAGTAGCGGACTAGCCCCAGATACGCAGTATTTT. Its translation: CASSSGLAPDTQYF.

This chain uses TRBV7-2 with TRBJ2-5; possible D gene TRBD2, 6 bases. From germline, CDR1 is SGHTA and CDR2 FQGNSA. Trimming left V 8 bases short and J 5 bases short, with 12 bases between. This CDR3 has 12 residues. The chain's CDR3 is CASLGGRETQYF. CDR3 bases: TGTGCCAGCTTGGGGGGTAGGGAGACCCAGTACTTC.

Only a few counts were recorded for this clonotype. The J gene is TRBJ2-1, the V gene TRBV6-1, with TRBD2 matching 7 bases. The germline V gene has CDR1 MNHNS and CDR2 SASEGT. CDR3 length: 12 residues. With 4 bases clipped from V and 12 bases from J, the junction kept 6 bases outside the gene matches. The DNA of the CDR3 is TGTGCCAGCAGTGTGCTGGGGGGGGGGCAGTTCTTC. Protein: CASSVLGGGQFF.

V is TRBV7-3 and J is TRBJ2-2; D is ambiguous. Looked up from germline, CDR1 is SGHTA and CDR2 is FQGTGA. This CDR3 contains 13 residues. V dropped 5 bases and J dropped 7 bases, with 11 bases sitting between them. The CDR3 DNA follows: TGTGCCAGCAGCCTACGTATTAGCGGGGAGCTGTTTTTT. This codes for CASSLRISGELFF.

This chain connects TRBV6-5 to TRBJ2-4, with D possibly TRBD2 on 5 matching bases. The CDR3 contains 15 residues. Germline CDR1 and CDR2: MNHEY and SVGAGI. V lost 5 bases and J lost 2, with 13 bases in between. This chain's CDR3 is CASSPLAYPKNIQYF. The CDR3 bases are TGTGCCAGCAGTCCGTTAGCGTATCCCAAAAACATTCAGTACTTC.

V gene TRBV19 combines with J gene TRBJ1-1; possible D gene TRBD1, 5 bases. V lost 0 bases, J lost 1 base, and 12 bases lay in between. Germline V gene lookup returns CDR1 LNHDA and CDR2 SQIVND (reference sequence). This CDR3 has 16 residues. The CDR3 coding sequence is TGTGCCAGTAGTATAGAGGGGGAAGGATGGAACACTGAAGCTTTCTTT. The encoded protein is CASSIEGEGWNTEAFF.

The rearrangement joins TRBV19 to TRBJ2-1, with 11 bases that match TRBD2. V lost 5 bases to trimming and J lost 6 bases; unmatched junction nucleotides: 15. CDR1 LNHDA and CDR2 SQIVND come from the germline V gene (reference sequence). There are 18 residues in the CDR3. CDR3 nucleotides: TGTGCCAGTAGTCCCAAGTGGGGGACTAGCGGAGGGGGCAATGAGCAGTTCTTC. This codes for CASSPKWGTSGGGNEQFF. The variable domain in full, with the rest retrieved from reference TRBV19 and TRBJ2-1, is DGGITQSPKYLFRKEGQNVTLSCEQNLNHDAMYWYRQDPGQGLRLIYYSQIVNDFQKGDIAEGYSVSREKKESFPLTVTSAQKNPTAFYLCASSPKWGTSGGGNEQFFGPGTRLTVL.

This clonotype was seen more than once but under ten times. The V gene is TRBV10-3, the J gene TRBJ1-3, with 7 bases fitting TRBD1. The V segment lost 3 bases and the J segment 4 bases; nucleotides outside the gene matches: 6. The CDR3 is 15 residues long. Per the germline V gene, CDR1 is ENHRY and CDR2 is SYGVKD. Written as DNA, the CDR3 is TGTGCCATCAGTGAAGGGGACAGTGTAGGAAACACCATATATTTT. Its protein is CAISEGDSVGNTIYF.

This rearrangement joins TRBV24-1 to TRBJ2-7; the D call may be TRBD1 or TRBD2 (5 bases each). Germline lookup yields CDR1 KGHDR and CDR2 SFDVKD. Trimming cost V 11 bases and J 2 bases, with 21 bases left between them. This CDR3 spans 15 amino acids. The CDR3 here is CANAEGYEVAYEQYF. Here the CDR3 DNA reads TGTGCCAACGCAGAGGGGTATGAGGTCGCCTACGAGCAGTACTTC.

The CDR3 region has the DNA TGTGCCAGTAGTTTTGGACAGGGGGTTTACGAGCAGTACTTC. As protein: CASSFGQGVYEQYF. The chain is built from TRBV19 and TRBJ2-7, with 10 bases aligning to TRBD1. Germline CDR1 is LNHDA and CDR2 is SQIVND (reference sequence). The V gene end was trimmed by 5 bases and the J gene end by 4 bases; junction bases not matched to a gene: 5. The CDR3 extends over 14 amino acids.

The chain links TRBV20-1 to TRBJ1-2, with D possibly being TRBD1 (5 bases). V lost 6 bases, J lost 7 bases, and 15 bases lay in between. Germline loops: CDR1 DFQATT, CDR2 SNEGSKA (reference sequence). This CDR3 has 12 amino acids. The CDR3: CSAGTATGGYTF. The CDR3 nucleotides are TGCAGTGCAGGGACGGCTACGGGTGGCTACACCTTC.

The sample holds a few counts of this clonotype. V gene TRBV6-6 combines with J gene TRBJ2-7; 7 bases are shared with TRBD2. Germline values: CDR1 MNHNY, CDR2 SVGAGI (reference sequence). V lost 1 base, J lost 2 bases, and 5 bases stayed unmatched. The CDR3 has 15 residues. In nucleotides, the CDR3 is TGTGCCAGCAGTTACTGGGGGGGGGAGACCTACGAGCAGTACTTC. It is translated as CASSYWGGETYEQYF.

This clonotype occurred a few times. This chain links TRBV27 with TRBJ2-7; TRBD1 might be the D (6 bases). Germline lookup yields CDR1 MNHEY and CDR2 SMNVEV (reference sequence). The CDR3 covers 14 residues. Trimming removed 2 bases at V and 4 bases at J, with 12 bases between. The CDR3 sequence is CASSLRDISYEQYF. The CDR3 bases are TGTGCCAGCAGTTTAAGGGACATCTCATACGAGCAGTACTTC.

This rearrangement joins TRBV6-5 to TRBJ2-7; 12 bases line up with TRBD2. CDR1 is MNHEY and CDR2 is SVGAGI in the germline V gene. This CDR3 comprises 17 residues. Unmatched junction bases numbered 13, after V lost 4 bases and J lost 6 bases. CDR3 loop: CASSSMTSGRSSGEQYF. The CDR3 coding sequence is TGTGCCAGCAGTTCGATGACTAGCGGGAGATCGTCCGGCGAGCAGTACTTC.